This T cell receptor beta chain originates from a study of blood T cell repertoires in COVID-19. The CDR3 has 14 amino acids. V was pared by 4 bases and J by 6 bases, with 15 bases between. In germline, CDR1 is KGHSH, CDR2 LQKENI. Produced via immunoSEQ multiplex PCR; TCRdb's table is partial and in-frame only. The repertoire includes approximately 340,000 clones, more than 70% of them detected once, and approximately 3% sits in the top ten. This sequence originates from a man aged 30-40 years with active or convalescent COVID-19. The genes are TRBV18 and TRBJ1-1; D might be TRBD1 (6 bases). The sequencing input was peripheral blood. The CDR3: CASSLRGQPPEAFF. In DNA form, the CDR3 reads TGTGCCAGCTCACTACGGGGACAACCGCCTGAAGCTTTCTTT.